This is a list of T cell receptor beta chains from one sample in a study of blood T cell repertoires in COVID-19. Clones were sequenced by immunoSEQ multiplex PCR, and TCRdb holds only the in-frame ones, with some missing. The data hold tens of thousands of clones, with more than 70% observed a single time. Sequencing was performed on peripheral blood. Receptor source: a man aged 55 to 69 with COVID-19, enrolled during active disease. CDR3s include the opening cysteine and the closing phenylalanine or tryptophan. The D gene is left open where the match is weak. A row's size may be missing; if present it is once, few, many or a size class.

TRBJ2-5 | NA | NA | TRBV5-1 | CASSSGYSQETQYF | TGCGCCAGCAGTTCGGGATACTCTCAAGAGACCCAGTACTTC
TRBJ2-5 | NA | TRBD1 | TRBV11-3 | CASSSSHRGLQETQYF | TGTGCCAGCAGCTCGTCCCACAGGGGCCTACAAGAGACCCAGTACTTC
TRBJ2-1 | NA | TRBD2 | TRBV10-1 | CASSSPGLAGEGEQFF | TGCGCCAGCAGCTCTCCGGGACTAGCGGGAGAGGGTGAGCAGTTCTTC
TRBJ2-7 | NA | TRBD1 | TRBV18 | CASSLGQGSTGQYF | TGTGCCAGCTCACTAGGACAGGGGTCCACCGGGCAGTACTTC
TRBJ1-3 | NA | NA | TRBV30 | CAWTVDGASSGNTIYF | TGTGCCTGGACCGTTGACGGAGCCTCCTCTGGAAACACCATATATTTT
TRBJ2-1 | NA | NA | TRBV11-2 | CASMIRGRDAYNEQFF | TGTGCCAGCATGATAAGAGGGCGGGACGCCTACAATGAGCAGTTCTTC
TRBJ2-2 | NA | TRBD2 | TRBV9 | CASSQLAGPNTGELFF | TGTGCCAGCAGCCAACTAGCGGGACCCAACACCGGGGAGCTGTTTTTT
TRBJ2-5 | NA | TRBD2 | TRBV5-1 | CASSLGVAGGQETQYF | TGCGCCAGCAGCTTGGGAGTAGCGGGAGGCCAAGAGACCCAGTACTTC
TRBJ1-1 | NA | NA | TRBV10-2 | CASSEGSGTEAFF | TGCGCCAGCAGCGAGGGGAGCGGCACTGAAGCTTTCTTT
TRBJ2-3 | NA | NA | TRBV7-9 | CASSIVSDTQYF | TGTGCCAGCAGTATCGTAAGCGATACGCAGTATTTT
TRBJ2-7 | NA | NA | TRBV11-2 | CASSPTATPYEQYF | TGTGCCAGCAGCCCAACAGCAACCCCCTACGAGCAGTACTTC
TRBJ1-4 | NA | TRBD1 | TRBV2 | CASRRTGWDEKLFF | TGTGCCAGCAGGAGGACAGGGTGGGATGAAAAACTGTTTTTT
TRBJ1-1 | NA | NA | TRBV7-6 | CASSLDRNTEAFF | TGTGCCAGCAGCCTCGACAGGAACACTGAAGCTTTCTTT
TRBJ2-3 | NA | TRBD2 | TRBV5-4 | CASSPTSTTDTQYF | TGTGCCAGCAGCCCGACTAGCACGACAGATACGCAGTATTTT
TRBJ2-3 | NA | TRBD2 | TRBV7-2 | CASSLLAGHTDTQYF | TGTGCCAGCAGTTTACTAGCGGGGCACACAGATACGCAGTATTTT
TRBJ2-3 | NA | NA | TRBV24-1 | CATSDQQAGDTQYF | TGTGCCACCAGTGATCAACAGGCCGGGGATACGCAGTATTTT
TRBJ1-1 | NA | NA | TRBV28 | CASSFQTEAFF | TGTGCCAGCAGTTTTCAAACTGAAGCTTTCTTT
TRBJ2-5 | few | TRBD1 | TRBV2 | CASSPRQGGETQYF | TGTGCCAGCTCCCCGAGACAGGGCGGAGAGACCCAGTACTTC
TRBJ2-2 | NA | NA | TRBV5-1 | CASSLGTRGIGELFF | TGCGCCAGCAGCTTGGGGACGAGAGGGATCGGGGAGCTGTTTTTT
TRBJ2-7 | NA | TRBD1 | TRBV5-1 | CASSGGLWLTGKLVYEQYF | TGCGCCAGCAGCGGAGGCCTCTGGTTGACAGGGAAGCTGGTCTACGAGCAGTACTTC
TRBJ1-1 | NA | NA | TRBV12-3/TRBV12-4 | CASSLAANTEAFF | TGTGCCAGCAGTTTAGCGGCGAACACTGAAGCTTTCTTT
TRBJ1-4 | NA | NA | TRBV5-1 | CASSPRPTAGEKLFF | TGCGCCAGCAGCCCGAGACCTACAGCCGGTGAAAAACTGTTTTTT